The 27 T cell receptor beta chains given below trace back to one sample, sequenced in a study of cytomegalovirus exposure and HLA in healthy donors. The PCR employed 60 Vbeta primers together with 13 Jbeta primers. Data came from immunoSEQ multiplex PCR; TCRdb stores just in-frame clones and leaves some out. The data show 150,000 to 200,000 clones, over 75% seen once. The sample taken for sequencing was PBMCs. These receptors all come from a woman aged 18-30 years in good health and CMV-seronegative.

This clone was observed once. The chain recombines TRBV7-6 with TRBJ2-7; D ambiguous. V was cut by 2 bases and J by 3 bases, with 8 bases left in between. CDR3 size: 13 residues. From germline, CDR1 is SGHVS and CDR2 FNYEAQ. CDR3 region: CASSLNRLYEQYF. The CDR3 nucleotides are TGTGCCAGCAGCTTAAACCGACTCTACGAGCAGTACTTC.

The J gene is TRBJ2-5, the V gene TRBV11-1; D is possibly TRBD2 (7 bases). The germline CDR1 and CDR2 sequences are SGHAT and FQDESV (reference sequence). This CDR3 spans 17 amino acids. V lost 4 bases and J lost 1, with 19 bases in between. CDR3 in DNA: TGTGCCAGCAGCTCCCGACACGGGGGGCTATCCCAAGAGACCCAGTACTTC. Residues: CASSSRHGGLSQETQYF.

The rearrangement joins TRBV27 to TRBJ2-7; 7 nucleotides align to TRBD2. With V trimmed by 4 bases and J by 4 bases, 10 bases remained unmatched. This CDR3 spans 15 amino acids. Germline V gives CDR1 MNHEY, CDR2 SMNVEV (reference sequence). Here the CDR3 DNA reads TGTGCCAGCAGTTCTAACAAGGGAGGGGATTACGAGCAGTACTTC. Translating gives CASSSNKGGDYEQYF.

V is TRBV5-5 and J is TRBJ1-1; 7 bases fit TRBD1. Germline V gene lookup returns CDR1 SGHKS and CDR2 YYEKEE (reference sequence). The CDR3 has 12 residues. The V segment lost 3 bases and the J segment 8 bases; nucleotides outside the gene matches: 4. The CDR3 DNA follows: TGTGCCAGCAGCTGGACAGGCTCCGAAGCTTTCTTT. Translation: CASSWTGSEAFF.

This chain uses TRBV19 with TRBJ2-7; perhaps TRBD2 as D (5 bases). This CDR3 spans 16 amino acids. V was trimmed by 4 bases and J by 4 bases, leaving 20 bases between them. Germline loops: CDR1 LNHDA, CDR2 SQIVND (reference sequence). The CDR3 bases are TGTGCCAGTAGTACCTCGGGGAAATTTGGCCGATACGAGCAGTACTTC. Encoded protein: CASSTSGKFGRYEQYF. The whole variable domain, filled in from reference TRBV19 and TRBJ2-7, reads DGGITQSPKYLFRKEGQNVTLSCEQNLNHDAMYWYRQDPGQGLRLIYYSQIVNDFQKGDIAEGYSVSREKKESFPLTVTSAQKNPTAFYLCASSTSGKFGRYEQYFGPGTRLTVT.

The rearrangement links TRBV5-8 to TRBJ1-1; no clear D. The CDR3 covers 14 residues. Trimming stripped 1 base from V and 7 bases from J, with 14 bases between. The V gene's germline CDR1 is SGHTS and CDR2 YDEGEE. CDR3 region: CASSLSGLLGEAFF. CDR3 in DNA: TGTGCCAGCAGCTTGTCGGGTTTGTTGGGTGAAGCTTTCTTT.

The rearrangement joins TRBV9 to TRBJ1-3; TRBD1 matches at 8 bases. Looked up from germline, CDR1 is SGDLS and CDR2 is YYNGEE. J lost 0 bases, V lost 4 bases, and 9 bases had no gene match. This CDR3 spans 17 amino acids. CDR3 DNA sequence: TGTGCCAGCAGCCCTAGGACAGGGTTGGTCTCTGGAAACACCATATATTTT. It encodes CASSPRTGLVSGNTIYF.

V and J are TRBV28 and TRBJ2-3; weak D call: TRBD1 (6 bases). Trimming removed 0 bases at V and 0 bases at J, with 7 bases between. From germline, CDR1 is MDHEN and CDR2 SYDVKM. The CDR3 is made up of 15 amino acids. In DNA, the CDR3 is TGTGCCAGCAGTTTATGGCAGGGGAGCACAGATACGCAGTATTTT. Its protein product is CASSLWQGSTDTQYF. Looking up the rest from reference TRBV28 and TRBJ2-3 gives the full variable domain: DVKVTQSSRYLVKRTGEKVFLECVQDMDHENMFWYRQDPGLGLRLIYFSYDVKMKEKGDIPEGYSVSREKKERFSLILESASTNQTSMYLCASSLWQGSTDTQYFGPGTRLTVL.

This clone has a handful of counts. The chain uses TRBV6-1 and TRBJ2-7; the D gene is possibly TRBD1 (6 bases). Germline-derived CDR1 and CDR2 are MNHNS and SASEGT. The length of the CDR3 is 15 residues. Trimming pared 5 bases from V and 4 bases from J, leaving 18 bases between. The DNA for the CDR3 is TGTGCCAGCAGTTTCCTGCGAACAGGGTCGTACGAGCAGTACTTC. It codes for CASSFLRTGSYEQYF.

The V gene is TRBV14, the J gene TRBJ2-7, with TRBD2 identical over 13 bases. The length of the CDR3 is 14 residues. Germline V gives CDR1 SGHDN, CDR2 FVKESK. V dropped 4 bases and J dropped 6; count of bases not matched to a gene: 3. The CDR3 DNA reads as TGTGCCAGCAGCCCTCGGACTAGCGGGAGCGAGCAGTACTTC. Amino acids: CASSPRTSGSEQYF.

The V call is TRBV28, the J call TRBJ1-2; D remains ambiguous. The CDR3 length is 11 residues. Trimming removed 5 bases from V and 5 bases from J, with 6 bases in between. CDR1 is MDHEN and CDR2 is SYDVKM in the germline V gene. DNA for the CDR3: TGTGCCAGCAGTCGACAATATGGCTACACCTTC. Encoded protein: CASSRQYGYTF.

This chain joins TRBV7-3 and TRBJ2-3; 9 bases fit TRBD1. With 6 bases clipped from V and 4 bases from J, the junction kept 11 bases outside the gene matches. Germline CDR1 and CDR2: SGHTA and FQGTGA. The CDR3 is made up of 16 amino acids. The CDR3 coding sequence is TGTGCCAGCAGGCACCCCGGGACAGGGAGCGCAGATACGCAGTATTTT. Amino acid sequence: CASRHPGTGSADTQYF. The whole variable domain, remainder taken from reference TRBV7-3 and TRBJ2-3, is GAGVSQTPSNKVTEKGKYVELRCDPISGHTALYWYRQSLGQGPEFLIYFQGTGAADDSGLPNDRFFAVRPEGSVSTLKIQRTERGDSAVYLCASRHPGTGSADTQYFGPGTRLTVL.

The V and J genes are TRBV19 and TRBJ2-7; 10 bases are shared with TRBD2. There are 15 residues in the CDR3. Germline V CDR1 and CDR2: LNHDA, SQIVND (reference sequence). J lost 1 base, V lost 3 bases, and 3 bases had no gene match. The CDR3 sequence is CASSMRTSGSYEQYF. The CDR3 bases are TGTGCCAGTAGTATGAGGACTAGCGGTTCCTACGAGCAGTACTTC.

The chain is built from TRBV4-1 and TRBJ1-1; 7 bases fit TRBD1. Germline loops: CDR1 MGHRA, CDR2 YSYEKL. The J segment lost 1 base and the V segment lost 2 bases, leaving 7 bases of the junction unmatched. This CDR3 contains 16 residues. CDR3 region: CASSQFFGTANTEAFF. The DNA of the CDR3 is TGCGCCAGCAGCCAATTTTTCGGGACAGCGAACACTGAAGCTTTCTTT.

This chain joins TRBV5-1 and TRBJ2-4; D gene uncertain. Trimming took 4 bases from V and 0 from J, leaving 14 bases between them. CDR3 length: 16 residues. The germline V gene has CDR1 SGHRS and CDR2 YFSETQ. The CDR3: CASSLDPQRAKNIQYF. CDR3 sequence (DNA): TGCGCCAGCAGCCTCGACCCCCAGCGAGCCAAAAACATTCAGTACTTC.

The chain couples TRBV6-4 to TRBJ2-3; the match to TRBD2 covers 8 bases. The junction had 5 bases not matched to a gene; V was cut back by 3 bases and J by 0 bases. This CDR3 comprises 16 residues. The germline gives CDR1 MRHNA, CDR2 SNTAGT. Here the CDR3 reads CASSEEASGSTDTQYF. The CDR3 DNA follows: TGTGCCAGCAGTGAAGAGGCTAGCGGGAGCACAGATACGCAGTATTTT.

V and J are TRBV15 and TRBJ2-1, with 11 bases aligning to TRBD2. This CDR3 region has 15 residues. The ends lost 0 bases at V and 10 bases at J; junction bases unmatched: 5. CDR1 and CDR2 from the germline V gene are LNHNV and YYDKDF (reference sequence). The CDR3 DNA sequence: TGTGCCACCAGCAGAGATACTAGCGGGAGAAGGGAGCAGTTCTTC. Its translation: CATSRDTSGRREQFF.

J is TRBJ2-5 and V is TRBV7-9; TRBD2 agrees at 11 bases. The assigned J gene may be wrong: the sequence end matches TRBJ2-7 better. This CDR3 comprises 15 residues. Germline CDR1 reads SEHNR; CDR2 reads FQNEAQ (reference sequence). DNA of the CDR3: TGTGCCAGCAGCTCGACTAGCGGGAAATTCTACGAGCAGTACTTC. Encoded protein: CASSSTSGKFYEQYF.

The chain carries TRBV19 and TRBJ1-6; 7 nucleotides match TRBD1. Germline CDR1 is LNHDA and CDR2 is SQIVND (reference sequence). This CDR3 has 14 amino acids. The ends lost 6 bases at V and 10 bases at J; junction bases unmatched: 9. CDR3 in amino acids: CASSTTGSASPLHF. CDR3 DNA sequence: TGTGCCAGTAGCACGACAGGGAGTGCGTCACCCCTCCACTTT. The full variable domain, in which reference TRBV19 and TRBJ1-6 provide the parts outside the CDR3, is DGGITQSPKYLFRKEGQNVTLSCEQNLNHDAMYWYRQDPGQGLRLIYYSQIVNDFQKGDIAEGYSVSREKKESFPLTVTSAQKNPTAFYLCASSTTGSASPLHFGNGTRLTVT.

The chain joins TRBV5-4 to TRBJ1-1; TRBD1 might be the D (6 bases). CDR1 is SGHNT and CDR2 is YYREEE in the germline V gene (reference sequence). CDR3 length: 13 amino acids. V dropped 4 bases and J dropped 2 bases, with 9 bases sitting between them. The CDR3 loop is CASSPDSNTEAFF. Here the CDR3 DNA reads TGTGCCAGCAGCCCGGACAGTAACACTGAAGCTTTCTTT.

The chain is built from TRBV19 and TRBJ2-2; a possible D gene is TRBD1 (6 bases). With 5 bases removed from V and 0 bases from J, the gap between germline ends came to 7 bases. This CDR3 contains 14 residues. CDR1 LNHDA and CDR2 SQIVND come from the germline V gene (reference sequence). The chain's CDR3 is CASSGQPNTGELFF. The CDR3 nucleotides read TGTGCCAGTAGTGGACAGCCGAACACCGGGGAGCTGTTTTTT.

The V call is TRBV5-1, the J call TRBJ1-1; no clear D gene. The length of the CDR3 is 14 residues. V was trimmed by 0 bases and J by 1 base, leaving 7 bases between them. In germline, CDR1 is SGHRS, CDR2 YFSETQ. CDR3 bases: TGCGCCAGCAGCTTGGCGTGGCAGAACACTGAAGCTTTCTTT. It is translated as CASSLAWQNTEAFF.

The CDR3 DNA reads as TGCGCCAGCAGCTTGGTAGGGGGTAATCAGCCCCAGCATTTT. Its protein is CASSLVGGNQPQHF. The rearrangement uses TRBV5-1 and TRBJ1-5; D is possibly TRBD1 (6 bases). Trimming shortened V by 0 bases and J by 4 bases, and 8 bases separated the two germline ends. The CDR3 sequence is 14 residues long. The germline V gene has CDR1 SGHRS and CDR2 YFSETQ.

In this sample, this clone turned up once. This chain links TRBV10-3 with TRBJ1-1, with a weak D call TRBD1 (6 bases). CDR1 and CDR2 from the germline V gene are ENHRY and SYGVKD. The CDR3 has 15 amino acids. Trimming left V 2 bases short and J 0 bases short, with 10 bases between. CDR3 coding DNA: TGTGCCATCAGTGAGGCCAGGGGAATGAACACTGAAGCTTTCTTT. Its protein is CAISEARGMNTEAFF.

The chain has TRBV10-3 and TRBJ2-5; D not certain. The CDR3 extends over 14 amino acids. The V and J ends lost 3 bases and 12 bases respectively, with 20 bases between them. Germline V gene sequence: CDR1 ENHRY, CDR2 SYGVKD. The CDR3 DNA is TGTGCCATCAGTGAAACCCAAAGCGAGAAAGCGAAGTACTTC. It specifies CAISETQSEKAKYF.

This clone was seen a single time. The chain recombines TRBV28 with TRBJ1-6; D gene ambiguous. Germline values: CDR1 MDHEN, CDR2 SYDVKM. V was pared by 3 bases and J by 6 bases, with 12 bases between. CDR3 size: 15 residues. The DNA of the CDR3 is TGTGCCAGCAGTTTGCTGCAGTCTGGTAATTCACCCCTCCACTTT. This translates into CASSLLQSGNSPLHF.

V and J are TRBV4-1 and TRBJ2-1; TRBD1 is a possible D gene (5 bases). This CDR3 has 13 amino acids. The V and J ends lost 4 bases and 4 bases respectively, with 8 bases between them. Germline lookup yields CDR1 MGHRA and CDR2 YSYEKL. For the CDR3, the DNA is TGCGCCAGCAGCCCCAGACAGTACAATGAGCAGTTCTTC. This codes for CASSPRQYNEQFF.